These T cell receptor beta chains were read from a single sample in a study of blood T cell repertoires in COVID-19. Using immunoSEQ multiplex PCR, the repertoire was profiled, and TCRdb retains in-frame clones only, with some absent. The sample shows 200,000 to 250,000 clones, 85% to 95% of them seen only once. The specimen sequenced was PBMCs or T cells enriched from blood (not recorded which). These receptor sequences come from a woman under 30 who had recovered from COVID-19. The CDR3 runs from the conserved cysteine through the conserved F or W. The D gene is left open where the match is weak. Some rows mark clone size as missing; the rest say once, few, many or name a class of expanded clone.

d_call	clone_size	v_call	j_call	cdr3_aa	cdr3_nt
NA	NA	TRBV5-1	TRBJ2-3	CASSLYGSAADTQYF	TGCGCCAGCAGCTTGTATGGGAGCGCGGCAGATACGCAGTATTTT
TRBD1	NA	TRBV18	TRBJ2-7	CASSPRTGVRMEQYF	TGTGCCAGCTCACCGAGGACAGGGGTTCGTATGGAACAGTACTTC
TRBD2	NA	TRBV5-1	TRBJ2-7	CASSIRLAGVYEQYF	TGCGCCAGCAGCATCCGACTAGCGGGAGTCTACGAGCAGTACTTC
NA	NA	TRBV2	TRBJ1-2	CASRGRHRSRSGYTF	TGTGCCAGCAGAGGACGCCACAGGTCTCGCAGTGGCTACACCTTC
NA	once	TRBV10-2	TRBJ1-6	CASRDPGNSPLHF	TGCGCCAGCAGGGACCCGGGGAATTCACCCCTCCACTTT
NA	NA	TRBV6-2/TRBV6-3	TRBJ1-2	CASSFHHVAYGYTF	TGTGCCAGCAGTTTTCATCACGTGGCCTATGGCTACACCTTC
NA	NA	TRBV20-1	TRBJ1-5	CSASQREVSEENQPQHF	TGCAGTGCTAGTCAGAGGGAAGTATCAGAAGAAAATCAGCCCCAGCATTTT
TRBD2	once	TRBV4-3	TRBJ2-3	CASSQGLGGEGSDTQYF	TGCGCCAGCAGCCAAGGACTGGGGGGGGAGGGCTCAGATACGCAGTATTTT
NA	NA	TRBV5-1	TRBJ1-1	CASSLERGWTEAFF	TGCGCCAGCAGCTTGGAGCGGGGGTGGACTGAAGCTTTCTTT
NA	NA	TRBV19	TRBJ1-1	CASSHSKLDRTMNTEAFF	TGTGCCAGTAGCCACTCGAAGTTAGACAGAACCATGAACACTGAAGCTTTCTTT
TRBD1	once	TRBV9	TRBJ1-1	CASSSPQTGYRDTEAFF	TGTGCCAGCAGCTCCCCCCAGACAGGGTATAGGGACACTGAAGCTTTCTTT
TRBD2	NA	TRBV3-1/TRBV3-2	TRBJ2-1	CASSQHPSGGPLYNEQFF	TGTGCCAGCAGCCAGCATCCTAGCGGGGGCCCACTCTACAATGAGCAGTTCTTC
NA	NA	TRBV28	TRBJ2-5	CASSSGQQEVGTQYF	TGTGCCAGCAGTTCGGGACAACAAGAGGTGGGGACCCAGTACTTC
NA	NA	TRBV6-5	TRBJ1-1	CATQLTGLGDTEAFF	TGTGCCACCCAGTTAACAGGGCTGGGGGACACTGAAGCTTTCTTT
NA	once	TRBV25-1	TRBJ1-6	CASSESAGLNSPLHF	TGTGCCAGCAGTGAATCCGCAGGGTTGAATTCACCCCTCCACTTT
NA	NA	TRBV18	TRBJ2-1	CASSPQGASSYNEQFF	TGTGCCAGCTCACCACAAGGGGCTAGCTCCTACAATGAGCAGTTCTTC
NA	NA	TRBV4-1	TRBJ2-5	CASSQPGGQETQYF	TGCGCCAGCAGCCAACCCGGGGGCCAAGAGACCCAGTACTTC
TRBD1	once	TRBV19	TRBJ1-3	CASSATGASGNTIYF	TGTGCCAGTAGTGCGACAGGGGCCTCTGGAAACACCATATATTTT
NA	NA	TRBV11-3	TRBJ2-2	CASSSVRGTGELFF	TGTGCCAGCAGCTCTGTCAGGGGAACCGGGGAGCTGTTTTTT
NA	NA	TRBV28	TRBJ1-2	CASSLGAYGYTF	TGTGCCAGCAGTTTGGGGGCCTATGGCTACACCTTC
NA	NA	TRBV29-1	TRBJ2-7	CSAKGGSSYEQYF	TGCAGCGCGAAAGGGGGTAGCTCCTACGAGCAGTACTTC
NA	NA	TRBV2	TRBJ1-2	CASSESGNYGYTF	TGTGCCAGCAGTGAATCGGGTAACTATGGCTACACCTTC
TRBD1	NA	TRBV28	TRBJ1-1	CASSYSPGDRIFEAFF	TGTGCCAGCAGTTACTCTCCCGGGGACAGGATCTTTGAAGCTTTCTTT
TRBD1	NA	TRBV5-4	TRBJ2-5	CASSFGTEETQYF	TGTGCCAGCAGCTTTGGGACAGAAGAGACCCAGTACTTC
NA	NA	TRBV5-1	TRBJ2-3	CASSYAAGSKTDTQYF	TGCGCCAGCAGCTACGCAGCCGGGTCTAAAACAGATACGCAGTATTTT